The T cell receptor beta chain described here comes from a study of shared clonotypes between healthy human individuals. Regarding the study as a whole: Only blood underwent sampling, and tissue repertoires likely differ.

Produced via immunoSEQ multiplex PCR; TCRdb's table is partial and in-frame only. The profile covers some 2,000,000 clones, with about 95% appearing a single time and around 1.1% taken by the ten largest. Notes on this clone: Its antigen is unknown. This sample includes further DNA sequences coding for the same CDR3.

The V segment lost 4 bases and the J segment 4 bases; nucleotides outside the gene matches: 3. From germline, CDR1 is MNHEY and CDR2 SMNVEV (reference sequence). CDR3 length equals 15 residues. Naive CD8 cells lacked CD45RO, underwent positive selection for CCR7 and left out terminally differentiated effector memory CD45RA+ cells. Sequences were obtained from naive CD8+ T cells sorted from blood. The source of this sequence is a man aged 18 to 29 in good health. The chain combines TRBV27 with TRBJ2-7; 14 nucleotides match TRBD2. CDR3 DNA: TGTGCCAGCAGTTCGGGACTAGCGGGAGTGTACGAGCAGTACTTC. As protein: CASSSGLAGVYEQYF.